This TCR beta chain was retrieved from a study of cytomegalovirus exposure and HLA in healthy donors. Turning to the study itself: Findings of an earlier analysis included over 95 million unique TCR beta sequences from 200 million or so T cells.

The PCR employed 60 Vbeta primers together with 13 Jbeta primers. Method: immunoSEQ multiplex PCR; TCRdb's copy keeps in-frame clones and lacks some. The sample records 150,000 or so clones, about 75% being singletons. Trimming shortened V by 8 bases and J by 0 bases, and 13 bases separated the two germline ends. The CDR3 spans 14 residues. The V gene's germline CDR1 is MNHEY and CDR2 SVGAGI. The sequenced material came from PBMCs. The gene calls are TRBV6-5 and TRBJ2-5; TRBD2 might be the D (6 bases). The receptor was derived from a man between 35 and 55 years old in good health and CMV-seronegative. CDR3 in DNA: TGTGCCAGCGTCACTAGCTCGGACCAAGAGACCCAGTACTTC. Amino acids: CASVTSSDQETQYF.